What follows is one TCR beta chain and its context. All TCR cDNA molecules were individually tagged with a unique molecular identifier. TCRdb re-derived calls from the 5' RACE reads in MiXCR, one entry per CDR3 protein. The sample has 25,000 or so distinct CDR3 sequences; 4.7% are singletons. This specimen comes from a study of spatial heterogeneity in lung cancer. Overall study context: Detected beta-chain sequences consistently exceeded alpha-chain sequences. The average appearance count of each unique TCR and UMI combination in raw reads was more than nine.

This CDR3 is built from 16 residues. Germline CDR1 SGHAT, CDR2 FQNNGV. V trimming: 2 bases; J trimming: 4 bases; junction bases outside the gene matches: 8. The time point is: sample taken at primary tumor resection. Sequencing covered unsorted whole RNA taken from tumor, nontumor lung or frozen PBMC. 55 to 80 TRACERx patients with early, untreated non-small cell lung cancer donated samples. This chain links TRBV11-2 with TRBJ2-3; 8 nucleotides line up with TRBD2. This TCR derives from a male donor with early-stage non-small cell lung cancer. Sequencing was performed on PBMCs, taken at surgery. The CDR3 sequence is CASSLQAGVQSDTQYF. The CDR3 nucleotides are TGTGCCAGCAGCTTACAAGCGGGGGTGCAATCAGATACGCAGTATTTT. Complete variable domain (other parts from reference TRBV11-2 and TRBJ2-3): EAGVAQSPRYKIIEKRQSVAFWCNPISGHATLYWYQQILGQGPKLLIQFQNNGVVDDSQLPKDRFSAERLKGVDSTLKIQPAKLEDSAVYLCASSLQAGVQSDTQYFGPGTRLTVL.